These 24 T cell receptor beta chains were all obtained from the same sample, sequenced in a study of blood T cell repertoires in COVID-19. The assay was immunoSEQ multiplex PCR, and TCRdb's table has in-frame clones only and misses some. The sample yields over 250,000 clones, roughly nine tenths seen once. The sample taken for sequencing was peripheral blood. These receptors originate from a young woman with COVID-19, enrolled during active disease.

The chain recombines TRBV14 with TRBJ1-1; 7 positions agree with TRBD1. From germline, CDR1 is SGHDN and CDR2 FVKESK. This CDR3 spans 16 amino acids. Trimming removed 4 bases from V and 2 bases from J; junction bases left unmatched: 10. The CDR3 is CASSPPGQRYNTEAFF. The CDR3 DNA sequence: TGTGCCAGCAGCCCACCGGGACAGAGGTACAACACTGAAGCTTTCTTT.

The J gene is TRBJ2-1, the V gene TRBV4-1; perhaps TRBD1 as D (6 bases). In germline, CDR1 is MGHRA, CDR2 YSYEKL. This CDR3 comprises 16 residues. V was clipped by 3 bases and J by 4 bases, with 16 bases between them. As DNA, the CDR3 is TGCGCCAGCAGCCAGGCCGCCGAGGGGGATTACAATGAGCAGTTCTTC. Translating it yields CASSQAAEGDYNEQFF.

The V gene is TRBV6-1, the J gene TRBJ1-1; D is perhaps TRBD1 (5 bases). This CDR3 contains 16 residues. Trimming removed 2 bases from V and 0 bases from J, with 13 bases in between. Germline V gene lookup returns CDR1 MNHNS and CDR2 SASEGT. This CDR3 reads CASSELGGSMNTEAFF. CDR3 sequence (DNA): TGTGCCAGCAGTGAACTGGGGGGGTCCATGAACACTGAAGCTTTCTTT.

This clone was detected once. The chain joins TRBV28 to TRBJ2-7; D gene ambiguous. This CDR3 is 14 amino acids long. V dropped 3 bases and J dropped 2 bases, with 11 bases sitting between them. The germline CDR1 and CDR2 sequences are MDHEN and SYDVKM. CDR3 coding DNA: TGTGCCAGCAGTTTTTTGGCGGCCACCTACGAGCAGTACTTC. Translation gives CASSFLAATYEQYF.

This clone was counted once. The V call is TRBV9, the J call TRBJ1-2; a weak D match, TRBD1 (5 bases). Germline loops: CDR1 SGDLS, CDR2 YYNGEE. The ends were cut back, 3 bases at V and 2 bases at J, with 17 bases in the middle. CDR3 length: 16 amino acids. The CDR3 DNA follows: TGTGCCAGCAGCGCCGAGGGGTGGGGGGTGAACTATGGCTACACCTTC. Protein: CASSAEGWGVNYGYTF.

This clone showed up just a few times. The sample carries other DNA sequences with the same CDR3. The chain is built from TRBV29-1 and TRBJ1-1, with TRBD1 matching 8 bases. CDR3 length: 13 residues. Trimming at V came to 6 bases and at J to 0 bases, leaving 3 bases not matched to a gene. CDR1 and CDR2 from the germline V gene are SQVTM and ANQGSEA. CDR3 DNA sequence: TGCAGCGTAGGACAGGGCCTGAACACTGAAGCTTTCTTT. As protein: CSVGQGLNTEAFF.

The genes are TRBV10-3 and TRBJ2-7; D may be TRBD2 (6 bases). The CDR3 loop spans 13 amino acids. Trimming pared 10 bases from V and 6 bases from J, leaving 19 bases between. CDR1 is ENHRY and CDR2 is SYGVKD in the germline V gene. Written as DNA, the CDR3 is TGTGCCACCGTCCCCGGGGGAGTCAGCGAGCAGTACTTC. Translated: CATVPGGVSEQYF.

This chain joins TRBV28 and TRBJ1-1; D is perhaps TRBD1 (5 bases). There are 14 residues in the CDR3. V lost 3 bases to trimming and J lost 1 base, with 9 bases between them. The germline V gene has CDR1 MDHEN and CDR2 SYDVKM. This CDR3 reads CASSFHRGNTEAFF. CDR3 DNA sequence: TGTGCCAGCAGTTTTCATAGGGGGAACACTGAAGCTTTCTTT.

This chain joins TRBV28 and TRBJ1-1; D possibly corresponds to TRBD1 (5 bases). CDR1 is MDHEN, CDR2 SYDVKM, per germline. Trimming took 1 base from V and 4 from J, leaving 10 bases between them. The CDR3 sequence is 14 residues long. The CDR3 loop reads CASSLSAGFTEAFF. The CDR3, as DNA: TGTGCCAGCAGTTTATCGGCAGGGTTCACTGAAGCTTTCTTT. The full variable domain, its missing parts supplied by reference TRBV28 and TRBJ1-1, is DVKVTQSSRYLVKRTGEKVFLECVQDMDHENMFWYRQDPGLGLRLIYFSYDVKMKEKGDIPEGYSVSREKKERFSLILESASTNQTSMYLCASSLSAGFTEAFFGQGTRLTVV.

The chain recombines TRBV7-2 with TRBJ1-1; D ambiguous. CDR1 and CDR2 from the germline V gene are SGHTA and FQGNSA. This CDR3 spans 12 amino acids. Deletions cut 5 bases from V and 11 bases from J, with 15 bases between. This CDR3 reads CASSPTRIHAFF. The DNA for the CDR3 is TGTGCCAGCAGCCCAACCAGAATCCACGCTTTCTTT.

The chain is built from TRBV13 and TRBJ2-7, with D possibly being TRBD2 (6 bases). This CDR3 comprises 14 residues. V lost 3 bases and J lost 3, with 12 bases in between. CDR1 PRHDT and CDR2 FYEKMQ come from the germline V gene (reference sequence). The CDR3: CASSLGGVYYEQYF. CDR3 nucleotides: TGTGCCAGCAGCTTGGGCGGGGTTTACTACGAGCAGTACTTC.

The CDR3 loop reads CASSVVGNQPQHF. DNA for the CDR3: TGTGCCAGCAGTGTGGTCGGGAATCAGCCCCAGCATTTT. The chain couples TRBV12-3 or TRBV12-4 to TRBJ1-5; no firm D call. This CDR3 has 13 amino acids. V was trimmed by 5 bases and J by 4 bases, leaving 9 bases between them.

The chain has TRBV3-1 (or the pseudogene TRBV3-2) and TRBJ1-1; the match to TRBD1 covers 7 bases. CDR1 and CDR2 from the germline V gene are LGHDT and YNNKEL (reference sequence). The CDR3 extends over 16 amino acids. The ends lost 4 bases at V and 2 bases at J; junction bases unmatched: 10. The CDR3 nucleotides are TGTGCCAGCAGCCCGGCTAGGGGGCAGGGAAACACTGAAGCTTTCTTT. Its translation: CASSPARGQGNTEAFF.

This clone was counted once. This chain connects TRBV21-1 to TRBJ1-3; the table's D call, TRBD1, has no DNA check behind it. TRBV21-1 is assigned pseudogene status. The CDR3 is made up of 18 amino acids. Here the CDR3 DNA reads TGTGCCAGCAGCAAAGTGGGACAGGGGGTTACCTCTGGAAACACCATATATTTT. Protein sequence: CASSKVGQGVTSGNTIYF.

The genes are TRBV27 and TRBJ2-2, with TRBD1 identical over 7 bases. The CDR3 consists of 15 residues. V trimming: 0 bases; J trimming: 6 bases; junction bases outside the gene matches: 4. CDR1 and CDR2 from the germline V gene are MNHEY and SMNVEV (reference sequence). CDR3 in amino acids: CASSLSTGWAGELFF. The CDR3 DNA sequence: TGTGCCAGCAGTTTATCGACAGGGTGGGCCGGGGAGCTGTTTTTT.

The gene calls are TRBV19 and TRBJ1-3; no firm D call. Per germline, CDR1 LNHDA and CDR2 SQIVND (reference sequence). The CDR3 covers 17 residues. V was clipped by 10 bases and J by 4 bases, with 26 bases between them. CDR3 sequence (DNA): TGTGCCACCATAGAGGGAAGAGAATTTCCCTCGGGAAACACCATATATTTT. It codes for CATIEGREFPSGNTIYF.

This clone was observed once. The chain combines TRBV13 with TRBJ1-6; TRBD1 matches 7 bases. This CDR3 is built from 14 residues. Germline values: CDR1 PRHDT, CDR2 FYEKMQ (reference sequence). J lost 11 bases, V lost 5 bases, and 9 bases had no gene match. CDR3 sequence: CASSRQGLSAPLHF. For the CDR3, the DNA is TGTGCCAGCAGCAGACAGGGCCTTTCGGCACCCCTCCACTTT.

This rearrangement joins TRBV20-1 to TRBJ1-1, with 7 bases matching TRBD1. With V trimmed by 3 bases and J by 0 bases, 7 bases remained unmatched. The germline V gene encodes CDR1 DFQATT and CDR2 SNEGSKA (reference sequence). The CDR3 totals 15 residues. The DNA of the CDR3 is TGCAGTGCTAGTTCAAATGGACAGGTGAACACTGAAGCTTTCTTT. This codes for CSASSNGQVNTEAFF.

The rearrangement links TRBV28 to TRBJ2-7, with 14 bases fitting TRBD2. The ends lost 3 bases at V and 0 bases at J; junction bases unmatched: 1. The CDR3 is made up of 16 amino acids. Germline V CDR1 and CDR2: MDHEN, SYDVKM. The CDR3 sequence is CASSFGTSGGSYEQYF. In DNA, the CDR3 is TGTGCCAGCAGTTTCGGGACTAGCGGGGGCTCCTACGAGCAGTACTTC.

The chain joins TRBV18 to TRBJ1-1; D is perhaps TRBD1 (6 bases). Trimming cost V 5 bases and J 2 bases, with 12 bases left between them. CDR1 is KGHSH, CDR2 LQKENI, per germline. The CDR3 is made up of 14 amino acids. The CDR3, as DNA: TGTGCCAGCTCAGACAGGACAGCCAACACTGAAGCTTTCTTT. Residues: CASSDRTANTEAFF.

J is TRBJ2-5 and V is TRBV10-3, with 9 bases that match TRBD1. V trimming: 5 bases; J trimming: 0 bases; junction bases outside the gene matches: 1. This CDR3 has 14 residues. Germline CDR1 and CDR2: ENHRY and SYGVKD. DNA for the CDR3: TGTGCCATCAGTAGACAGGGGGACCAAGAGACCCAGTACTTC. Protein product: CAISRQGDQETQYF.

The chain joins TRBV2 to TRBJ2-7; no definite D call. V lost 6 bases and J lost 0, with 21 bases in between. The CDR3 runs 17 residues. The germline V gene encodes CDR1 SNHLY and CDR2 FYNNEI. CDR3 in DNA: TGTGCCAGCAGCCTTATCTCCAACAAGAAGTTCTCCTACGAGCAGTACTTC. Its translation is CASSLISNKKFSYEQYF.

The rearrangement uses TRBV5-1 and TRBJ2-1, with D unresolved. V was clipped by 0 bases and J by 6 bases, with 10 bases between them. This CDR3 has 14 amino acids. Germline V gene data show CDR1 as SGHRS and CDR2 as YFSETQ. Here the CDR3 DNA reads TGCGCCAGCAGCTTGGATCCAGGCCCCAATGAGCAGTTCTTC. Its protein product is CASSLDPGPNEQFF.

The rearrangement links TRBV19 to TRBJ1-5; no reliable D call. The CDR3 sequence is 14 residues long. The V end was cut by 3 bases, the J end by 2 bases, with 8 bases between. The germline V gene has CDR1 LNHDA and CDR2 SQIVND (reference sequence). CDR3: CASSIPSGNQPQHF. As DNA, the CDR3 is TGTGCCAGTAGTATTCCGTCAGGCAATCAGCCCCAGCATTTT.